Listed here are 22 T cell receptor beta chains from one sample, sequenced in a study of blood T cell repertoires in COVID-19. Repertoires were generated with immunoSEQ multiplex PCR, while TCRdb's copy carries only in-frame clones and drops some. The profile shows roughly 120,000 clones, around 89% of them singletons. What was sequenced was peripheral blood. The receptors come from a man between 65 and 80 years old with active or convalescent COVID-19.

The chain uses TRBV6-6 and TRBJ2-3; TRBD1 is a possible D gene (5 bases). Trimming stripped 8 bases from V and 2 bases from J, with 11 bases between. The CDR3 length is 13 residues. Germline assignment: CDR1 MNHNY and CDR2 SVGAGI (reference sequence). The CDR3 DNA reads TGTGCCAGCTGCAGGGAATACACAGATACGCAGTATTTT. This gives the protein CASCREYTDTQYF.

This rearrangement joins TRBV19 to TRBJ2-5, with 11 positions matching TRBD2. V trimming: 6 bases; J trimming: 2 bases; junction bases outside the gene matches: 5. The germline CDR1 and CDR2 sequences are LNHDA and SQIVND (reference sequence). This CDR3 is 15 amino acids long. CDR3 residues: CASRGGLAEQETQYF. The CDR3 DNA follows: TGTGCCAGTAGAGGGGGACTAGCGGAACAAGAGACCCAGTACTTC.

The chain carries TRBV27 and TRBJ2-7; TRBD1 matches at 7 bases. The CDR3 covers 14 residues. Trimming took 5 bases from V and 0 from J; bases not matched to a gene: 4. Germline CDR1 MNHEY, CDR2 SMNVEV (reference sequence). The CDR3 nucleotides are TGTGCCAGCAGTAACAGGGGCGGCTCCTACGAGCAGTACTTC. This sequence encodes CASSNRGGSYEQYF.

The chain employs TRBV24-1 and TRBJ2-2; 8 bases agree with TRBD2. This CDR3 has 15 residues. The ends lost 2 bases at V and 5 bases at J; junction bases unmatched: 3. Per the germline V gene, CDR1 is KGHDR and CDR2 is SFDVKD. The CDR3 loop is CATSDSAGVTGELFF. The CDR3 DNA is TGTGCCACCAGTGATTCAGCGGGGGTTACCGGGGAGCTGTTTTTT.

V usage is TRBV11-1 and J usage is TRBJ2-7; D is ambiguous. This CDR3 is 14 amino acids long. Germline CDR1 reads SGHAT; CDR2 reads FQDESV (reference sequence). With 2 bases removed from V and 2 bases from J, the gap between germline ends came to 10 bases. The CDR3 region has the DNA TGTGCCAGCAGCTTATTGGAACAGACCTACGAGCAGTACTTC. Translated: CASSLLEQTYEQYF.

V is TRBV30 and J is TRBJ2-2; TRBD2 agrees at 13 bases. Trimming at V came to 6 bases and at J to 3 bases, leaving 10 bases not matched to a gene. Germline-derived CDR1 and CDR2 are GTSNPN and SVGIG (reference sequence). The CDR3 consists of 17 residues. This CDR3 is CACTGTSGTPYTGELFF. As DNA, the CDR3 is TGTGCCTGCACCGGGACTAGCGGGACTCCATACACCGGGGAGCTGTTTTTT.

The chain joins TRBV9 to TRBJ1-2; maybe TRBD1 (6 bases). CDR1 is SGDLS, CDR2 YYNGEE, per germline. The CDR3 spans 12 residues. V lost 3 bases to trimming and J lost 6 bases, with 9 bases between them. CDR3: CASSDRTDGYTF. DNA for the CDR3: TGTGCCAGCAGCGATCGGACAGATGGCTACACCTTC.

The J gene is TRBJ1-1, the V gene TRBV3-1 (or the pseudogene TRBV3-2), with TRBD1 as a possible D gene (5 bases). Germline V gives CDR1 LGHDT, CDR2 YNNKEL (reference sequence). V lost 2 bases, J lost 6 bases, and 10 bases lay in between. This CDR3 comprises 13 residues. The CDR3 region has the DNA TGTGCCAGCAGCCAAAGGACACACTCTGAAGCTTTCTTT. Residues: CASSQRTHSEAFF.

The chain is built from TRBV9 and TRBJ2-3; TRBD2 is a possible D gene (5 bases). Trimming stripped 0 bases from V and 3 bases from J, with 8 bases between. The CDR3 runs 14 residues. CDR1 SGDLS and CDR2 YYNGEE come from the germline V gene. The CDR3 sequence: CASSVVRATDTQYF. The CDR3 nucleotides read TGTGCCAGCAGCGTAGTGAGGGCGACAGATACGCAGTATTTT.

This CDR3 is CAWSGQGGNEQFF. CDR3 DNA: TGTGCCTGGAGTGGGCAGGGAGGCAATGAGCAGTTCTTC. The chain employs TRBV30 and TRBJ2-1, with D maybe TRBD2 (6 bases). Trimming removed 1 base at V and 6 bases at J, with 10 bases between. This CDR3 is 13 amino acids long. CDR1 and CDR2 from the germline V gene are GTSNPN and SVGIG (reference sequence).

The J gene is TRBJ2-5, the V gene TRBV11-2; D call uncertain. This CDR3 has 14 residues. In germline, CDR1 is SGHAT, CDR2 FQNNGV. Trimming left V 5 bases short and J 2 bases short, with 12 bases between. Written as DNA, the CDR3 is TGTGCCAGCAGCCCGCCCAACAGTCAAGAGACCCAGTACTTC. The encoded protein is CASSPPNSQETQYF. The full variable domain, completed using reference TRBV11-2 and TRBJ2-5, is EAGVAQSPRYKIIEKRQSVAFWCNPISGHATLYWYQQILGQGPKLLIQFQNNGVVDDSQLPKDRFSAERLKGVDSTLKIQPAKLEDSAVYLCASSPPNSQETQYFGPGTRLLVL.

V gene TRBV28 combines with J gene TRBJ1-6; D is unclear. The CDR3 sequence is 15 residues long. Trimming took off 3 bases at V and 10 bases at J, with 16 bases between the two ends. Germline V lookup: CDR1 MDHEN, CDR2 SYDVKM. CDR3 nucleotides: TGTGCCAGCAGTTTTATTAGACAATCGGGATCACCCCTCCACTTT. Translating it yields CASSFIRQSGSPLHF.

In DNA form, the CDR3 reads TGTGCCAGCAGCTTGCAGACTGAAGCTTTCTTT. It encodes CASSLQTEAFF. The chain employs TRBV5-6 and TRBJ1-1; D unresolved. Germline loops: CDR1 SGHDT, CDR2 YYEEEE. The CDR3 has 11 amino acids. V lost 1 base, J lost 5 bases, and 3 bases lay in between.

The chain employs TRBV6-7 and TRBJ1-3; no firm D call. TRBV6-7 is flagged as an ORF with uncertain function. CDR3 length: 15 amino acids. V lost 6 bases to trimming and J lost 0 bases, with 12 bases between them. The CDR3 nucleotides are TGTGCCAGCAGGCTGGCGGGGAGCTCTGGAAACACCATATATTTT. Translating it yields CASRLAGSSGNTIYF.

This sequence joins TRBV6-1 and TRBJ1-5; 8 bases match TRBD1. CDR1 and CDR2 (germline): MNHNS, SASEGT. The CDR3 covers 16 residues. V shed 4 bases, J shed 2 bases, and the junction held 7 bases outside the gene matches. The CDR3 sequence: CASSALPGQGNQPQHF. CDR3 in DNA: TGTGCCAGCAGTGCTTTACCGGGACAGGGCAATCAGCCCCAGCATTTT.

The V gene is TRBV3-1 (or the pseudogene TRBV3-2), the J gene TRBJ1-5; TRBD1 agrees at 8 bases. This CDR3 has 14 amino acids. The V gene end was trimmed by 4 bases and the J gene end by 7 bases; junction bases not matched to a gene: 6. Germline CDR1 LGHDT, CDR2 YNNKEL (reference sequence). The CDR3 region is CASSLGQGGQPQHF. The CDR3 coding sequence is TGTGCCAGCAGCCTTGGACAGGGAGGACAGCCCCAGCATTTT.

The chain employs TRBV27 and TRBJ1-2; D not certain. Germline V gene data show CDR1 as MNHEY and CDR2 as SMNVEV (reference sequence). V dropped 3 bases and J dropped 0 bases, with 11 bases sitting between them. The CDR3 is made up of 15 amino acids. The CDR3, as DNA: TGTGCCAGCAGTTTGGGCCGGGGTTCTAACTATGGCTACACCTTC. As protein: CASSLGRGSNYGYTF.

The chain carries TRBV11-2 and TRBJ2-1, with 10 bases matching TRBD2. V lost 0 bases, J lost 7 bases, and 9 bases stayed unmatched. In germline, CDR1 is SGHAT, CDR2 FQNNGV. The CDR3 runs 17 residues. The CDR3: CASSLDLLAGLRNEQFF. CDR3 sequence (DNA): TGTGCCAGCAGCTTAGACTTACTAGCGGGATTAAGGAATGAGCAGTTCTTC.

The chain recombines TRBV5-1 with TRBJ2-1; D call uncertain. Germline CDR1 is SGHRS and CDR2 is YFSETQ. V shed 0 bases and J shed 2 bases, with 3 bases lying between them. The CDR3 consists of 13 residues. Here the CDR3 DNA reads TGCGCCAGCAGCTTGGGCGCCTACAATGAGCAGTTCTTC. Translation gives CASSLGAYNEQFF.

Only one count was recorded for this clone. The CDR3: CASSNPSGGTYGYTF. CDR3 DNA: TGTGCCAGTAGTAACCCATCGGGGGGAACCTATGGCTACACCTTC. This chain connects TRBV19 to TRBJ1-2; weak D call: TRBD1 (5 bases). There are 15 residues in the CDR3. Looked up from germline, CDR1 is LNHDA and CDR2 is SQIVND (reference sequence). V lost 4 bases to trimming and J lost 4 bases, with 16 bases between them.

J is TRBJ2-1 and V is TRBV5-4, with TRBD1 matching 8 bases. Per the germline V gene, CDR1 is SGHNT and CDR2 is YYREEE (reference sequence). V shed 0 bases and J 2 bases; nucleotides not matched to a gene: 1. The CDR3 contains 15 residues. This CDR3 reads CASSLGTGPYNEQFF. CDR3 DNA sequence: TGTGCCAGCAGCTTGGGGACAGGGCCCTACAATGAGCAGTTCTTC.

This chain joins TRBV18 and TRBJ2-2, with 9 bases fitting TRBD1. Germline assignment: CDR1 KGHSH and CDR2 LQKENI. CDR3 length: 17 residues. With 1 base clipped from V and 5 bases from J, the junction kept 8 bases outside the gene matches. The CDR3 is CASSPLQGAFGTGELFF. In nucleotides, the CDR3 is TGTGCCAGCTCACCACTACAGGGGGCCTTTGGTACCGGGGAGCTGTTTTTT.